A selection of T cell receptor beta chains follows, all from one sample in a study of T cells in Graves' hyperthyroidism and ophthalmopathy. From the multiplex PCR reads, TCRdb called clonotypes with MiXCR, one entry per CDR3 protein. This table has about 260,000 distinct CDR3 sequences, about 25% appearing once. Material for sequencing was blood. The receptor source for this set is a man aged 40-50 years with Graves' hyperthyroidism that later progressed to Graves' ophthalmopathy. The CDR3 runs from the conserved cysteine through the conserved F or W. D genes are given only for firm matches. Some rows have no size entry. The others give once, few or many, or a class for an expanded clone.

v_gene: TRBV11-2
d_gene: TRBD1
len: 16
abundance: .
j_gene: TRBJ1-2
CDR3aa: CASSTRQGPRTYGYTF
CDR3nt: TGTGCCAGCAGCACTCGACAGGGGCCACGAACCTATGGCTACACCTTC

v_gene: TRBV3-1
d_gene: .
len: 14
abundance: many
j_gene: TRBJ1-1
CDR3aa: CASSHTAASTEAFF
CDR3nt: TGTGCCAGCAGCCACACAGCGGCGAGCACTGAAGCTTTCTTT

v_gene: TRBV20-1
d_gene: TRBD1
len: 13
abundance: .
j_gene: TRBJ1-2
CDR3aa: CSARTGQGRGYTF
CDR3nt: TGCAGTGCTAGAACCGGACAGGGGAGAGGCTACACCTTC

v_gene: TRBV30
d_gene: .
len: 15
abundance: .
j_gene: TRBJ2-5
CDR3aa: CAWSVGTLPTETQYF
CDR3nt: TGTGCCTGGAGTGTTGGGACCCTGCCTACGGAGACCCAGTACTTC

v_gene: TRBV20-1
d_gene: .
len: 18
abundance: .
j_gene: TRBJ1-2
CDR3aa: CSARNPRTPTSPNYGYTF
CDR3nt: TGCAGTGCTAGGAACCCCAGAACTCCGACGAGCCCTAACTATGGCTACACCTTC

v_gene: TRBV11-2
d_gene: .
len: 13
abundance: .
j_gene: TRBJ2-7
CDR3aa: CASSLPNSYEQYF
CDR3nt: TGTGCCAGCAGCTTACCTAACTCCTACGAGCAGTACTTC

v_gene: TRBV28
d_gene: .
len: 15
abundance: many
j_gene: TRBJ2-2
CDR3aa: CASSLLRQTTGELFF
CDR3nt: TGTGCCAGCAGTTTATTGCGACAGACCACCGGGGAGCTGTTTTTT

v_gene: TRBV6-1
d_gene: TRBD2
len: 14
abundance: .
j_gene: TRBJ2-5
CDR3aa: CASTRGGGEETQYF
CDR3nt: TGTGCCAGCACCCGCGGGGGGGGAGAAGAGACCCAGTACTTC

v_gene: TRBV7-3
d_gene: .
len: 14
abundance: .
j_gene: TRBJ1-1
CDR3aa: CASSTQGDTTEAFF
CDR3nt: TGTGCCAGCAGCACCCAGGGTGACACCACTGAAGCTTTCTTT

v_gene: TRBV28
d_gene: .
len: 15
abundance: many
j_gene: TRBJ2-7
CDR3aa: CASSLWPRGTYEQYF
CDR3nt: TGTGCCAGCAGTTTATGGCCCAGGGGAACCTACGAGCAGTACTTC

v_gene: TRBV6-2/TRBV6-3
d_gene: .
len: 14
abundance: .
j_gene: TRBJ1-2
CDR3aa: CASSSPGQTPRYTF
CDR3nt: TGTGCCAGCAGTTCTCCCGGACAGACACCGCGCTACACCTTC

v_gene: TRBV6-5
d_gene: TRBD1
len: 16
abundance: .
j_gene: TRBJ2-2
CDR3aa: CASSYPTGPGTGELFF
CDR3nt: TGTGCCAGCAGTTACCCGACAGGGCCAGGCACCGGGGAGCTGTTTTTT

v_gene: TRBV29-1
d_gene: .
len: 12
abundance: many
j_gene: TRBJ1-1
CDR3aa: CSSRQMNTEAFF
CDR3nt: TGCAGCTCACGACAGATGAACACTGAAGCTTTCTTT

v_gene: TRBV14
d_gene: .
len: 15
abundance: many
j_gene: TRBJ2-5
CDR3aa: CASSLGLLYQETQYF
CDR3nt: TGTGCCAGCAGCCTCGGACTCCTGTACCAAGAGACCCAGTACTTC

v_gene: TRBV28
d_gene: .
len: 13
abundance: few
j_gene: TRBJ1-1
CDR3aa: CASRTTGSTEAFF
CDR3nt: TGTGCCAGCAGAACTACAGGGAGCACTGAAGCTTTCTTT

v_gene: TRBV28
d_gene: TRBD1
len: 16
abundance: many
j_gene: TRBJ1-5
CDR3aa: CASSRGQLYSNQPQHF
CDR3nt: TGTGCCAGCAGTCGGGGACAGCTTTATAGCAATCAGCCCCAGCATTTT

v_gene: TRBV6-1
d_gene: .
len: 15
abundance: .
j_gene: TRBJ2-2
CDR3aa: CASSALQGITGELFF
CDR3nt: TGTGCCAGCAGTGCGCTACAAGGAATCACCGGGGAGCTGTTTTTT

v_gene: TRBV29-1
d_gene: TRBD1
len: 14
abundance: many
j_gene: TRBJ2-2
CDR3aa: CSVRGQGNTGELFF
CDR3nt: TGCAGCGTTCGGGGACAGGGGAACACCGGGGAGCTGTTTTTT

v_gene: TRBV7-2
d_gene: .
len: 15
abundance: few
j_gene: TRBJ2-7
CDR3aa: CASSTFRGESYEQYF
CDR3nt: TGTGCCAGCAGCACTTTCAGGGGGGAGTCCTACGAGCAGTACTTC

v_gene: TRBV30
d_gene: TRBD1
len: 15
abundance: many
j_gene: TRBJ1-2
CDR3aa: CALHPGQGSGYGYTF
CDR3nt: TGTGCCTTGCATCCGGGACAGGGATCCGGCTATGGCTACACCTTC

v_gene: TRBV2
d_gene: .
len: 12
abundance: many
j_gene: TRBJ1-5
CDR3aa: CASSDFSQPQHF
CDR3nt: TGTGCCAGCAGTGATTTTAGTCAGCCCCAGCATTTT

v_gene: TRBV12-3/TRBV12-4
d_gene: .
len: 15
abundance: many
j_gene: TRBJ2-7
CDR3aa: CASSPVSGRPYEQYF
CDR3nt: TGTGCCAGCAGCCCCGTCTCCGGCCGGCCCTACGAGCAGTACTTC

v_gene: TRBV3-1
d_gene: .
len: 13
abundance: many
j_gene: TRBJ1-1
CDR3aa: CASSERIGTEAFF
CDR3nt: TGTGCCAGCAGTGAGAGGATCGGCACTGAAGCTTTCTTT

v_gene: TRBV24-1
d_gene: TRBD1
len: 13
abundance: many
j_gene: TRBJ2-7
CDR3aa: CATSRTGSYEQYF
CDR3nt: TGTGCCACCAGCCGGACAGGGTCCTACGAGCAGTACTTC

v_gene: TRBV7-3
d_gene: TRBD1
len: 13
abundance: few
j_gene: TRBJ2-4
CDR3aa: CASSRDRENIQYF
CDR3nt: TGTGCCAGCAGCAGGGACAGGGAAAACATTCAGTACTTC

v_gene: TRBV4-3
d_gene: TRBD2
len: 18
abundance: few
j_gene: TRBJ2-5
CDR3aa: CASSQKIAGGPYQETQYF
CDR3nt: TGCGCCAGCAGCCAGAAGATAGCGGGAGGGCCGTATCAAGAGACCCAGTACTTC

v_gene: TRBV3-1
d_gene: .
len: 16
abundance: many
j_gene: TRBJ2-2
CDR3aa: CASSLLALANTGELFF
CDR3nt: TGTGCCAGCAGCCTATTAGCGCTGGCGAACACCGGGGAGCTGTTTTTT

v_gene: TRBV11-1
d_gene: TRBD1
len: 15
abundance: .
j_gene: TRBJ2-7
CDR3aa: CASTLGTGASYEQYF
CDR3nt: TGTGCCAGCACCCTCGGGACAGGGGCTTCCTACGAGCAGTACTTC

v_gene: TRBV6-5
d_gene: TRBD1
len: 17
abundance: many
j_gene: TRBJ1-3
CDR3aa: CASSYSVDRVSGNTIYF
CDR3nt: TGTGCCAGCAGTTACTCGGTTGACAGGGTCTCTGGAAACACCATATATTTT

v_gene: TRBV5-5
d_gene: .
len: 14
abundance: many
j_gene: TRBJ1-5
CDR3aa: CASSPRVSNQPQHF
CDR3nt: TGTGCCAGCAGCCCCAGGGTGAGCAATCAGCCCCAGCATTTT

v_gene: TRBV11-2
d_gene: .
len: 14
abundance: .
j_gene: TRBJ1-2
CDR3aa: CASSLGGRDYGYTF
CDR3nt: TGTGCCAGCAGCTTAGGGGGGCGAGACTATGGCTACACCTTC

v_gene: TRBV29-1
d_gene: .
len: 10
abundance: many
j_gene: TRBJ1-2
CDR3aa: CSVEGQRYTF
CDR3nt: TGCAGCGTTGAAGGACAGAGATACACCTTC

v_gene: TRBV6-1
d_gene: .
len: 15
abundance: many
j_gene: TRBJ2-7
CDR3aa: CASSKKDSLAYEQYF
CDR3nt: TGTGCCAGCAGTAAGAAGGACAGCCTCGCCTACGAGCAGTACTTC

v_gene: TRBV12-3/TRBV12-4
d_gene: .
len: 14
abundance: many
j_gene: TRBJ1-1
CDR3aa: CASRIQIMNTEAFF
CDR3nt: TGTGCCAGCAGAATACAGATCATGAACACTGAAGCTTTCTTT

v_gene: TRBV2
d_gene: .
len: 12
abundance: many
j_gene: TRBJ2-7
CDR3aa: CASRDDNYEQYF
CDR3nt: TGTGCCAGCAGGGACGACAATTACGAGCAGTACTTC

v_gene: TRBV6-1
d_gene: TRBD1
len: 14
abundance: .
j_gene: TRBJ2-7
CDR3aa: CASRPGTGINEQYF
CDR3nt: TGTGCCAGCAGGCCCGGGACAGGGATCAACGAGCAGTACTTC

v_gene: TRBV9
d_gene: TRBD2
len: 17
abundance: many
j_gene: TRBJ2-5
CDR3aa: CASSALSGGGEVETQYF
CDR3nt: TGTGCCAGCAGCGCCCTTAGCGGGGGCGGAGAGGTGGAGACCCAGTACTTC